Following are 18 T cell receptor beta chains from one sample sequenced in a study of blood T cell repertoires in COVID-19. Profiling relied on immunoSEQ multiplex PCR, and the TCRdb table lists in-frame clones only, not all of them. The sample gives around 64,000 clones, 75% to 95% of which show up once; over 7.5% is in the top ten. Sequencing was carried out using peripheral blood. These receptors originate from a human donor in a cohort sampled during active COVID-19.

The CDR3 protein is CASSLPGQVLNQPQHF. The CDR3 DNA is TGTGCCAGCAGTTTACCCGGACAGGTTCTTAATCAGCCCCAGCATTTT. V is TRBV28 and J is TRBJ1-5; the match to TRBD1 covers 7 bases. Trimming cost V 2 bases and J 4 bases; bases outside gene matches: 8. The CDR3 sequence is 16 residues long. Germline V gene data show CDR1 as MDHEN and CDR2 as SYDVKM.

The rearrangement uses TRBV5-5 and TRBJ1-1; no definite D call. Between the trimmed V and J ends, which lost 1 base and 3 bases, there was a span of 4 bases. The germline V gene encodes CDR1 SGHKS and CDR2 YYEKEE (reference sequence). The CDR3 runs to 12 residues. The CDR3 spells CASSLYYTEAFF. For the CDR3, the DNA is TGTGCCAGCAGCTTGTACTACACTGAAGCTTTCTTT.

V gene TRBV21-1 combines with J gene TRBJ1-5; TRBD1 is the table's D call, not checked against the DNA. TRBV21-1 corresponds to a pseudogene. This CDR3 comprises 17 residues. CDR3 protein: CASSRDRVDYSNQPQHF. The CDR3 DNA sequence: TGTGCCAGCAGCAGGGACAGGGTGGATTATAGCAATCAGCCCCAGCATTTT.

The gene calls are TRBV3-1 (or the pseudogene TRBV3-2) and TRBJ2-7; TRBD2 might be the D (6 bases). The V gene lost 1 base and the J gene lost 0 bases, with 16 bases spanning the gap. The CDR3 sequence is 17 residues long. The germline gives CDR1 LGHDT, CDR2 YNNKEL (reference sequence). The CDR3 protein is CASSQGVLATTSYEQYF. CDR3 DNA: TGTGCCAGCAGCCAAGGGGTTCTAGCGACTACCTCCTACGAGCAGTACTTC.

This clone was detected only a few times. The chain links TRBV11-1 to TRBJ1-6, with D possibly TRBD1 on 5 matching bases. V dropped 3 bases and J dropped 10 bases, with 10 bases sitting between them. This CDR3 comprises 13 residues. Germline V gives CDR1 SGHAT, CDR2 FQDESV (reference sequence). For the CDR3, the DNA is TGTGCCAGCAGCTTCGGGGGTCGATCACCCCTCCACTTT. It translates to CASSFGGRSPLHF.

As DNA, the CDR3 is TGCAGCGTAAGGACAGGGGCGCATACGCAGTATTTT. It translates to CSVRTGAHTQYF. The chain joins TRBV29-1 to TRBJ2-3, with TRBD1 matching 9 bases. Germline V gene sequence: CDR1 SQVTM, CDR2 ANQGSEA. With V trimmed by 6 bases and J by 7 bases, 5 bases remained unmatched. The CDR3 spans 12 residues.

This clone has just one count. This chain links TRBV15 with TRBJ2-5; 7 positions match TRBD1. The CDR3 is 15 amino acids. Trimming removed 1 base from V and 1 base from J; junction bases left unmatched: 3. Germline V lookup: CDR1 LNHNV, CDR2 YYDKDF (reference sequence). The CDR3 DNA reads TGTGCCACCAGCAGAGGACAGGGCCTCCAAGAGACCCAGTACTTC. This gives the protein CATSRGQGLQETQYF.

The rearrangement links TRBV7-8 to TRBJ2-5; tentative D call: TRBD1 (8 bases). This CDR3 is built from 15 residues. V shed 2 bases and J shed 5 bases, with 15 bases lying between them. Germline lookup yields CDR1 SGHVS and CDR2 FQNEAQ. CDR3 DNA sequence: TGTGCCAGCAGCTTATACAGGGGGGGTCCGGAGACCCAGTACTTC. As protein: CASSLYRGGPETQYF. The full variable domain, its missing parts supplied by reference TRBV7-8 and TRBJ2-5, is GAGVSQSPRYKVAKRGQDVALRCDPISGHVSLFWYQQALGQGPEFLTYFQNEAQLDKSGLPSDRFFAERPEGSVSTLKIQRTQQEDSAVYLCASSLYRGGPETQYFGPGTRLLVL.

The chain uses TRBV7-9 and TRBJ2-3; 8 bases fit TRBD2. Unmatched junction bases numbered 8, after V lost 2 bases and J lost 1 base. Germline lookup yields CDR1 SEHNR and CDR2 FQNEAQ (reference sequence). The CDR3 runs 17 residues. The CDR3 loop reads CASSLFGTGGGTDTQYF. The CDR3 bases are TGTGCCAGCAGCTTATTTGGTACGGGGGGGGGCACAGATACGCAGTATTTT.

The chain employs TRBV19 and TRBJ2-5; the match to TRBD2 covers 13 bases. V gave up 4 bases and J gave up 3 bases; unmatched junction bases: 5. Germline V gene lookup returns CDR1 LNHDA and CDR2 SQIVND (reference sequence). The CDR3 totals 16 residues. CDR3 nucleotide sequence: TGTGCCAGTAGTACTTTTGGACTAGCGGGGGAAGAGACCCAGTACTTC. Translation gives CASSTFGLAGEETQYF. Using reference TRBV19 and TRBJ2-5 for the parts outside the CDR3, the full variable domain is DGGITQSPKYLFRKEGQNVTLSCEQNLNHDAMYWYRQDPGQGLRLIYYSQIVNDFQKGDIAEGYSVSREKKESFPLTVTSAQKNPTAFYLCASSTFGLAGEETQYFGPGTRLLVL.

This clone occurred once. V usage is TRBV5-1 and J usage is TRBJ1-5; 7 bases fit TRBD1. The germline gives CDR1 SGHRS, CDR2 YFSETQ. The CDR3 spans 15 residues. V shed 4 bases, J shed 6 bases, and the junction held 10 bases outside the gene matches. CDR3 DNA: TGCGCCAGCAGCCCAGCTACAGGGGCGGGTCAGCCCCAGCATTTT. Translated: CASSPATGAGQPQHF.

The V and J genes are TRBV29-1 and TRBJ2-4; D gene unclear. This CDR3 comprises 11 residues. Germline V gives CDR1 SQVTM, CDR2 ANQGSEA. The V end was cut by 2 bases, the J end by 7 bases, with 6 bases between. The CDR3 here is CSVESVNIQYF. CDR3 nucleotide sequence: TGCAGCGTTGAATCGGTGAACATTCAGTACTTC.

This clone appeared a few times. This chain uses TRBV5-1 with TRBJ2-7; D remains unclear. The CDR3 spans 13 residues. V lost 2 bases, J lost 3 bases, and 9 bases lay in between. Germline V gene sequence: CDR1 SGHRS, CDR2 YFSETQ. CDR3 DNA sequence: TGCGCCAGCAGCTTAGCAAGCGACTACGAGCAGTACTTC. Translated, it gives CASSLASDYEQYF. Combining the CDR3 with reference TRBV5-1 and TRBJ2-7 gives the whole variable domain KAGVTQTPRYLIKTRGQQVTLSCSPISGHRSVSWYQQTPGQGLQFLFEYFSETQRNKGNFPGRFSGRQFSNSRSEMNVSTLELGDSALYLCASSLASDYEQYFGPGTRLTVT.

V is TRBV5-4 and J is TRBJ2-5; the match to TRBD2 covers 8 bases. From germline, CDR1 is SGHNT and CDR2 YYREEE (reference sequence). J gave up 2 bases and V 0 bases, and 3 bases lay outside the gene matches. The CDR3 extends over 15 amino acids. CDR3 residues: CASSLGSGRQETQYF. The CDR3 coding sequence is TGTGCCAGCAGCTTGGGGAGCGGGAGACAAGAGACCCAGTACTTC.

This chain uses TRBV27 with TRBJ1-1; maybe TRBD1 (5 bases). The CDR3 is 14 amino acids. From germline, CDR1 is MNHEY and CDR2 SMNVEV (reference sequence). Trimming took 3 bases from V and 1 from J, leaving 9 bases between them. CDR3 sequence: CASSLQGGNTEAFF. The CDR3 region has the DNA TGTGCCAGCAGTTTGCAGGGAGGGAACACTGAAGCTTTCTTT.

The chain employs TRBV6-2 or TRBV6-3 and TRBJ1-1; D not resolved. Germline values: CDR1 MNHEY, CDR2 SVGEGT. The V end lost 4 bases, the J end lost 4 bases, and 4 bases lay between the germline ends. This CDR3 contains 11 residues. The CDR3 coding sequence is TGTGCCAGCAGTTGGAGCACTGAAGCTTTCTTT. Translating gives CASSWSTEAFF.

J is TRBJ2-7 and V is TRBV7-8; 13 bases map to TRBD2. Germline CDR1 is SGHVS and CDR2 is FQNEAQ. V was pared by 4 bases and J by 3 bases, with 3 bases of the junction left unmatched. CDR3 size: 15 residues. CDR3 in DNA: TGTGCCAGCAGCTCGGGGACTAGCGGGAACTACGAGCAGTACTTC. Protein: CASSSGTSGNYEQYF.

The genes are TRBV5-1 and TRBJ1-1; a possible D gene is TRBD1 (5 bases). The CDR3 has 15 amino acids. CDR1 is SGHRS, CDR2 YFSETQ, per germline. Trimming took off 0 bases at V and 0 bases at J, with 9 bases between the two ends. CDR3 coding DNA: TGCGCCAGCAGCTTGGGTGGGACTGTGAACACTGAAGCTTTCTTT. It codes for CASSLGGTVNTEAFF.